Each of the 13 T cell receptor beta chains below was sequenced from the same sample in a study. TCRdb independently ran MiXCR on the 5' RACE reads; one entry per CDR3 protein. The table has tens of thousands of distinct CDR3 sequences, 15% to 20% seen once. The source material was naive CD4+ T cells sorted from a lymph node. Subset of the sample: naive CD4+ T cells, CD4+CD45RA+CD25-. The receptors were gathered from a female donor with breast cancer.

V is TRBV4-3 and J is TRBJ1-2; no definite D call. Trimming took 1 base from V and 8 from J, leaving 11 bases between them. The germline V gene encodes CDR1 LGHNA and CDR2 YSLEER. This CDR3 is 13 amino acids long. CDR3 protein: CASSQGYSQGYTF. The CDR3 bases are TGCGCCAGCAGCCAAGGGTACAGTCAGGGCTACACCTTC.

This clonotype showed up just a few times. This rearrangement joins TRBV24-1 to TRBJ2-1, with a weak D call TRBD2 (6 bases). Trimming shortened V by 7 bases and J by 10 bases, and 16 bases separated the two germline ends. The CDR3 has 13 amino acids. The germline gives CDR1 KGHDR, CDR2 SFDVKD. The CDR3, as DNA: TGTGCCACCAGAGTTAACCGGGACTGGGAGCAGTTCTTC. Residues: CATRVNRDWEQFF.

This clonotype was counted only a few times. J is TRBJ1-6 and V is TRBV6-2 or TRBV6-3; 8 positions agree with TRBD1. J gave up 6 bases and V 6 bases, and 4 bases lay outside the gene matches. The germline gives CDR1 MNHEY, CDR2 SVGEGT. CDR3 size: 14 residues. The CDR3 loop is CASRDRGGNSPLHF. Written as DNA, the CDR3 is TGTGCCAGCAGAGACAGGGGCGGTAATTCACCCCTCCACTTT.

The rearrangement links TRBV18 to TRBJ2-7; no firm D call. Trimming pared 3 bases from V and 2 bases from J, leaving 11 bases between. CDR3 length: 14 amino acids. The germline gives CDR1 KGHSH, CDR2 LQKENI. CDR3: CASSPSRTAYEQYF. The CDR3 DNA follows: TGTGCCAGCTCACCTTCGAGAACTGCCTACGAGCAGTACTTC.

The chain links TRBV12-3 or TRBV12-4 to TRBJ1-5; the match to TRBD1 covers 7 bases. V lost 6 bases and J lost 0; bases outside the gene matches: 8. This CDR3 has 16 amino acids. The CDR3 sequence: CASSPGTAYSNQPQHF. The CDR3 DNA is TGTGCCAGCAGCCCAGGGACAGCTTATAGCAATCAGCCCCAGCATTTT.

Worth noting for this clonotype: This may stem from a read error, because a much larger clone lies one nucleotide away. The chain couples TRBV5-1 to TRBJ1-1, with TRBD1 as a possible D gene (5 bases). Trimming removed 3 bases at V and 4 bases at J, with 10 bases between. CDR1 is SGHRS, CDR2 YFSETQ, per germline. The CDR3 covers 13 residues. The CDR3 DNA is TGCGCCAGCAGCTCCGGGGCCAGCACTGAAGCTTTCTTT. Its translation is CASSSGASTEAFF.

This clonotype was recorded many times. The CDR3 reads CASSFQQGSTEAFF. DNA for the CDR3: TGCGCCAGCAGCTTTCAACAGGGTAGCACTGAAGCTTTCTTT. The chain recombines TRBV5-1 with TRBJ1-1, with D possibly TRBD1 on 6 matching bases. CDR1 and CDR2 from the germline V gene are SGHRS and YFSETQ. V was shortened by 2 bases and J by 4 bases, with 12 bases between the two germline ends. This CDR3 spans 14 amino acids.

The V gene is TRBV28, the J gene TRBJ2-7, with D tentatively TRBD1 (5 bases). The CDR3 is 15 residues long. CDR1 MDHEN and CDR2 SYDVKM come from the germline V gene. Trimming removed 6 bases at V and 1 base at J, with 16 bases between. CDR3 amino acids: CASSQSGQGSYEQYF. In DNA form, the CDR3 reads TGTGCCAGCAGCCAGTCAGGGCAGGGTTCCTACGAGCAGTACTTC.

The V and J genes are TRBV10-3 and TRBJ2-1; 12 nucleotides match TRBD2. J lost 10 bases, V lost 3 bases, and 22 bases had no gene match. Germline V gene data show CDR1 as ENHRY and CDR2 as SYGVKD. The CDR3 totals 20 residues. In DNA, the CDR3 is TGTGCCATCAGTGAATCTTCCGGGCTAGCGGGAGGGCAGGTATCTTGGGAGCAGTTCTTC. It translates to CAISESSGLAGGQVSWEQFF.

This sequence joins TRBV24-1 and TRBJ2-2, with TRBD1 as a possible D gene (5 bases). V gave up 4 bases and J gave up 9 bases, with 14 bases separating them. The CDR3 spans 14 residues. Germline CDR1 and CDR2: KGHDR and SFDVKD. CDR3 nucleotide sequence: TGTGCCACCAGTGACCGTAAAAGGGGCAGGGAGCTGTTTTTT. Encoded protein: CATSDRKRGRELFF.

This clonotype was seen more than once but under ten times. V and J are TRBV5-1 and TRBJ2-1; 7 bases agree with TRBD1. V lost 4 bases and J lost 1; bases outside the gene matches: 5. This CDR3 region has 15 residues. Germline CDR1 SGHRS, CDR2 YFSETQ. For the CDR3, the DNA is TGCGCCAGCAGCCCGGGACAGTTTTCCTACAATGAGCAGTTCTTC. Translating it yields CASSPGQFSYNEQFF.

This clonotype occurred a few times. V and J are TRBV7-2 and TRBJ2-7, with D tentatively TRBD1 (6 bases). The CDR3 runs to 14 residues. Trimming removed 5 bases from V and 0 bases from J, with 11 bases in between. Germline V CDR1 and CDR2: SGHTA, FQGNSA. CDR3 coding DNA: TGTGCCAGCAGCAAAGACAGGTTCTCCTACGAGCAGTACTTC. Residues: CASSKDRFSYEQYF.

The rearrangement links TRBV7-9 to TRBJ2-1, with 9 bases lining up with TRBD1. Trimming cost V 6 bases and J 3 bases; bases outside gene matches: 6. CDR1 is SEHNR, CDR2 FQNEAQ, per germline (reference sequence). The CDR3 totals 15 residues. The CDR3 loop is CASRRGQGGYNEQFF. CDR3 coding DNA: TGTGCCAGCAGGCGGGGACAGGGCGGCTACAATGAGCAGTTCTTC.